This T cell receptor beta chain emerged from a study of control samples from healthy donors and cancer patients. The CDR3 is made up of 17 amino acids. V gave up 0 bases and J gave up 7 bases, with 19 bases separating them. CDR1 is SGHTA and CDR2 is FQGNSA in the germline V gene. Profiling relied on immunoSEQ multiplex PCR, and the TCRdb table lists in-frame clones only, not all of them. The sample lists about 140,000 clones; just over 85% were seen once. The sequencing input was blood. The chain joins TRBV7-2 to TRBJ1-5, with D uncertain. This clonotype was sampled from a young man in good health. The CDR3 loop reads CASSLALRAGPQQPQHF. The CDR3 DNA is TGTGCCAGCAGCTTAGCCCTAAGGGCGGGCCCACAGCAGCCCCAGCATTTT. Full variable domain (missing parts from reference TRBV7-2 and TRBJ1-5): GAGVSQSPSNKVTEKGKDVELRCDPISGHTALYWYRQSLGQGLEFLIYFQGNSAPDKSGLPSDRFSAERTGGSVSTLTIQRTQQEDSAVYLCASSLALRAGPQQPQHFGDGTRLSIL.